This T cell receptor beta chain was found in a study of T cells in Graves' hyperthyroidism and ophthalmopathy. In the study overall: The authors collected peripheral blood at initial diagnosis, before any treatment.

Study-level points and caveats: Stable hyperthyroidism was told apart from ophthalmopathy by a model built on 13 V-J features.

This clonotype showed up many times. Its antigen is currently unknown. Trimming stripped 3 bases from V and 4 bases from J, with 18 bases between. The CDR3 is made up of 16 amino acids. CDR1 is LGHNT and CDR2 is FRNRAP in the germline V gene. The CDR3 regions of TCR beta were amplified from RNA transcripts. Using the HTBI primer set, a first-round RT-PCR was run on the TCR CDR3. TCRdb ran MiXCR on the multiplex PCR reads and lists one entry per CDR3 protein. The sample consists of more than 300,000 distinct CDR3 sequences, 15% to 20% of them appearing once. This clonotype was sampled from a man younger than 35 with Graves' ophthalmopathy. Sequencing used blood. The rearrangement uses TRBV12-5 and TRBJ1-1, with unresolved D. The chain's CDR3 is CASGLVEAGGFTEAFF. In DNA, the CDR3 is TGTGCTAGTGGTTTAGTGGAGGCAGGAGGTTTCACTGAAGCTTTCTTT.